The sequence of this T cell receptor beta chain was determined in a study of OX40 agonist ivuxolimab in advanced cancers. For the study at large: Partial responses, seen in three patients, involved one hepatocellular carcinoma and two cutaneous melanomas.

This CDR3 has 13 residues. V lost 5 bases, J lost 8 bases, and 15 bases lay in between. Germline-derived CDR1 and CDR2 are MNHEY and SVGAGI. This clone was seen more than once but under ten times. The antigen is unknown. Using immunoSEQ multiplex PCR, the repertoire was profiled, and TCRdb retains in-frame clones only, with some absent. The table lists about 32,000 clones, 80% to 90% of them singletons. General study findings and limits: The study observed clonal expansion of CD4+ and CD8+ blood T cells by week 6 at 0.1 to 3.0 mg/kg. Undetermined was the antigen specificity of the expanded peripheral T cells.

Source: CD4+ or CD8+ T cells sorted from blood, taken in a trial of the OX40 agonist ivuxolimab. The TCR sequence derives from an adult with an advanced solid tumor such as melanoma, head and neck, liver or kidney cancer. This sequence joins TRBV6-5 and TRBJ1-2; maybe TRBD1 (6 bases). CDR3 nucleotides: TGTGCCAGCAGTCGCTCGGGGGGCAGGGGCTACACCTTC. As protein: CASSRSGGRGYTF.